This is a list of T cell receptor beta chains from one sample in a study of blood T cell repertoires in COVID-19. TCRdb keeps only in-frame clones here, not all; method: immunoSEQ multiplex PCR. The sample has 95,000 to 120,000 clones; roughly 88% are singletons. Sequenced sample: peripheral blood. These receptors were obtained from a human donor in a cohort sampled during active COVID-19. Both conserved end residues are part of each CDR3. Each record gives: clone size, D gene, J gene, V gene, CDR3 protein, CDR3 DNA. D genes are given only for firm matches. Size is stated for part of the rows, as once, few or many counts, or as a class when the clone is expanded.

.	TRBD1	TRBJ1-2	TRBV19	CASSPGQGPYGGYTF	TGTGCCAGTAGTCCCGGACAGGGGCCCTACGGGGGCTACACCTTC
.	.	TRBJ2-2	TRBV24-1	CATREGQDNTGELFF	TGTGCCACGAGGGAGGGACAGGACAACACCGGGGAGCTGTTTTTT
.	TRBD2	TRBJ2-5	TRBV7-8	CASRLGASLAGVGETQYF	TGTGCCAGCAGGCTCGGGGCTTCACTAGCGGGAGTTGGGGAGACCCAGTACTTC
.	.	TRBJ2-7	TRBV9	CASSAWGDLRDEQYF	TGTGCCAGCAGCGCATGGGGGGACCTCAGGGACGAGCAGTACTTC
.	TRBD1	TRBJ1-1	TRBV5-1	CASSGTGGQNTEAFF	TGCGCCAGCAGCGGGACAGGGGGCCAGAACACTGAAGCTTTCTTT
.	TRBD2	TRBJ2-1	TRBV19	CASNWGGFSYNEQFF	TGTGCCAGTAACTGGGGGGGGTTCTCCTACAATGAGCAGTTCTTC
.	TRBD1	TRBJ2-7	TRBV27	CASSSMHRGQYEQYF	TGTGCCAGCAGTTCCATGCACAGGGGGCAATACGAGCAGTACTTC
.	.	TRBJ2-1	TRBV6-2/TRBV6-3	CASSYRAGGTPPTNEQFF	TGTGCCAGCAGTTACAGGGCCGGAGGGACTCCCCCGACGAATGAGCAGTTCTTC
.	.	TRBJ2-7	TRBV19	CASSIAGPYEQYF	TGTGCCAGTAGTATAGCTGGGCCCTACGAGCAGTACTTC
once	.	TRBJ1-1	TRBV18	CASSPGEGEAFF	TGTGCCAGCTCCCCGGGGGAGGGTGAAGCTTTCTTT
.	TRBD1	TRBJ1-2	TRBV19	CASSGTGYYGYTF	TGTGCCAGTAGTGGGACAGGGTACTATGGCTACACCTTC
.	TRBD1	TRBJ1-6	TRBV9	CASSAHVPGQVTATNSPLHF	TGTGCCAGCAGCGCTCATGTCCCGGGACAGGTAACCGCCACTAATTCACCCCTCCACTTT
.	.	TRBJ2-6	TRBV6-6	CASSYLSTGANVLTF	TGTGCCAGCAGTTACTTGTCAACTGGGGCCAACGTCCTGACTTTC
.	TRBD1	TRBJ1-2	TRBV2	CASSGQGAVQNYGYTF	TGTGCCAGCAGTGGACAGGGGGCCGTACAAAACTATGGCTACACCTTC
.	TRBD1	TRBJ1-1	TRBV2	CASRYRGMNTEAFF	TGTGCCAGCAGGTACAGGGGTATGAACACTGAAGCTTTCTTT
.	TRBD2	TRBJ2-2	TRBV5-1	CASSLDISGGAGELFF	TGCGCCAGCAGCTTGGATATCAGCGGGGGGGCCGGGGAGCTGTTTTTT
.	.	TRBJ1-4	TRBV15	CATSRVGRDEKLFF	TGTGCCACCAGCAGGGTAGGGAGGGATGAAAAACTGTTTTTT
.	.	TRBJ1-1	TRBV5-8	CASSPRGGNTEAFF	TGTGCCAGCAGCCCTCGGGGGGGAAACACTGAAGCTTTCTTT
.	TRBD1	TRBJ1-1	TRBV9	CASGQGNMNTEAFF	TGTGCCAGCGGACAGGGAAACATGAACACTGAAGCTTTCTTT
.	TRBD1	TRBJ2-5	TRBV19	CASSSGQGFTETQYF	TGTGCCAGTAGTTCCGGACAGGGCTTTACGGAGACCCAGTACTTC
.	.	TRBJ2-5	TRBV7-9	CASSSQQGTQYF	TGTGCCAGCAGCTCGCAACAGGGGACCCAGTACTTC
.	TRBD1	TRBJ2-5	TRBV7-9	CASSPRDRGPRETQYF	TGTGCCAGCAGTCCCAGGGACAGGGGGCCGAGGGAGACCCAGTACTTC
.	.	TRBJ2-5	TRBV29-1	CSAARGWNEETQYF	TGCAGCGCAGCCCGCGGCTGGAACGAAGAGACCCAGTACTTC
.	TRBD1	TRBJ1-1	TRBV12-3/TRBV12-4	CASSPRQGTEAFF	TGTGCCAGCAGTCCCCGACAGGGCACTGAAGCTTTCTTT
.	TRBD1	TRBJ2-1	TRBV5-6	CASSSGQGWYNEQFF	TGTGCCAGCAGCTCCGGACAGGGTTGGTACAATGAGCAGTTCTTC
.	TRBD1	TRBJ1-3	TRBV6-5	CASSIDRGPGNTIYF	TGTGCCAGCAGTATAGACAGGGGGCCCGGAAACACCATATATTTT
.	TRBD2	TRBJ2-3	TRBV5-1	CASSLATSGSADTQYF	TGCGCCAGCAGCTTGGCGACTAGCGGGAGCGCAGATACGCAGTATTTT
.	TRBD2	TRBJ2-7	TRBV5-6	CASSWGLLSYEQYF	TGTGCCAGCAGCTGGGGACTACTCTCCTACGAGCAGTACTTC
.	.	TRBJ1-2	TRBV2	CASSEGQTDGYTF	TGTGCCAGCAGTGAAGGACAGACTGACGGCTACACCTTC
.	TRBD1	TRBJ1-2	TRBV7-9	CASSFPYDRVHGYTF	TGTGCCAGCAGCTTTCCTTACGACAGGGTGCATGGCTACACCTTC
.	.	TRBJ1-1	TRBV13	CASSFIQRSTEAFF	TGTGCCAGCAGCTTTATCCAGAGGAGCACTGAAGCTTTCTTT
.	TRBD2	TRBJ2-4	TRBV11-2	CASSLALAGENIQYF	TGTGCCAGCAGCTTAGCCCTAGCGGGAGAGAACATTCAGTACTTC
.	TRBD1	TRBJ1-1	TRBV10-3	CAISEPTGVGTEAFF	TGTGCCATCAGTGAGCCGACAGGGGTGGGCACTGAAGCTTTCTTT
.	TRBD2	TRBJ2-3	TRBV4-2	CASSKTSGGTSTDTQYF	TGTGCCAGCAGCAAAACTAGCGGGGGTACTAGCACAGATACGCAGTATTTT
.	.	TRBJ2-2	TRBV4-1	CASSHLGGTGNTGELFF	TGCGCCAGCAGCCACCTGGGGGGGACAGGTAACACCGGGGAGCTGTTTTTT
.	TRBD1	TRBJ1-2	TRBV7-2	CASSKRTGWNEDGYTF	TGTGCCAGCAGCAAACGGACAGGGTGGAATGAAGACGGCTACACCTTC
.	.	TRBJ1-5	TRBV28	CASSLSGSRNQPQHF	TGTGCCAGCAGTTTATCGGGGTCTCGGAATCAGCCCCAGCATTTT
once	.	TRBJ2-2	TRBV27	CASSFAHGTGELFF	TGTGCCAGCAGTTTTGCCCACGGCACCGGGGAGCTGTTTTTT
few	TRBD1	TRBJ1-5	TRBV27	CASSLSGQGGNQPQHF	TGTGCCAGCAGTCTTTCGGGACAGGGGGGCAATCAGCCCCAGCATTTT
.	TRBD1	TRBJ1-2	TRBV2	CASSGLEGAGGASGYTF	TGTGCCAGCAGTGGGCTAGAGGGGGCAGGGGGCGCCTCTGGCTACACCTTC
.	TRBD1	TRBJ2-7	TRBV6-6	CASSQPGTGVEQYF	TGTGCCAGCAGTCAACCCGGGACAGGGGTTGAGCAGTACTTC
.	.	TRBJ2-3	TRBV6-4	CASSDSAGADTQYF	TGTGCCAGCAGTGACTCGGCAGGGGCAGATACGCAGTATTTT
.	TRBD1	TRBJ2-2	TRBV6-6	CASSSPGTGNTGELFF	TGTGCCAGCAGTTCTCCCGGGACAGGGAACACCGGGGAGCTGTTTTTT
once	.	TRBJ1-1	TRBV10-1	CASSDGGAQTEAFF	TGCGCCAGCAGTGATGGGGGGGCGCAGACTGAAGCTTTCTTT
few	.	TRBJ1-3	TRBV6-5	CASSYSRDSGNTIYF	TGTGCCAGCAGTTACTCGAGGGACTCTGGAAACACCATATATTTT
.	.	TRBJ1-1	TRBV5-6	CASTTQGPMNTEAFF	TGTGCCAGCACCACACAGGGACCGATGAACACTGAAGCTTTCTTT
.	.	TRBJ1-2	TRBV5-1	CASSSTEPPNYGYTF	TGCGCCAGCAGCTCGACAGAACCTCCTAACTATGGCTACACCTTC
few	TRBD2	TRBJ2-1	TRBV7-7	CASSLGAGTRNGGEQFF	TGTGCTAGCAGCTTAGGGGCCGGGACTAGGAACGGGGGCGAGCAGTTCTTC
few	.	TRBJ1-1	TRBV3-1/TRBV3-2	CASSQGTRTEAFF	TGTGCCAGCAGCCAAGGTACGCGGACTGAAGCTTTCTTT
.	.	TRBJ1-4	TRBV4-1	CASSRPGRNEKLFF	TGCGCCAGCAGCCGACCCGGGAGGAATGAAAAACTGTTTTTT
.	.	TRBJ2-7	TRBV2	CASSEADRDLKDEQYF	TGTGCCAGCAGTGAAGCGGACCGGGATCTCAAAGACGAGCAGTACTTC
.	TRBD1	TRBJ2-7	TRBV4-2	CASSQAGTGYEQYF	TGTGCCAGCAGCCAAGCCGGGACAGGCTACGAGCAGTACTTC
.	.	TRBJ1-4	TRBV28	CASSLLGGAQEKLFF	TGTGCCAGCAGTCTTTTGGGGGGGGCGCAAGAAAAACTGTTTTTT